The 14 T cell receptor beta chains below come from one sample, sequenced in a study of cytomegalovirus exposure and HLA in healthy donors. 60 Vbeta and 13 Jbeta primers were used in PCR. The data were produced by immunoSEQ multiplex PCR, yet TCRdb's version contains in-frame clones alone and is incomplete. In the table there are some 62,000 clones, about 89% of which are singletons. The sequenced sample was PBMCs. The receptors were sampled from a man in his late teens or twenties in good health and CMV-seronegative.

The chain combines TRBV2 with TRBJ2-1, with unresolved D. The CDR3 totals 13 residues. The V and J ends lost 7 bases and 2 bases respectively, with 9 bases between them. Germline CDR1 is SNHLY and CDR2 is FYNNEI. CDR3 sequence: CASNPETYNEQFF. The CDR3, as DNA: TGTGCCAGCAACCCTGAGACCTACAATGAGCAGTTCTTC.

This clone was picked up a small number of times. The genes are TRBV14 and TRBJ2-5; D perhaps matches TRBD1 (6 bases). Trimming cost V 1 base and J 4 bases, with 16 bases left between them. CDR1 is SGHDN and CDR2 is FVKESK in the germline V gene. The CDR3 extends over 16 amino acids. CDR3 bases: TGTGCCAGCAGCCAAGGGTCAGGGGTCGGGGCAGAGACCCAGTACTTC. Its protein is CASSQGSGVGAETQYF.

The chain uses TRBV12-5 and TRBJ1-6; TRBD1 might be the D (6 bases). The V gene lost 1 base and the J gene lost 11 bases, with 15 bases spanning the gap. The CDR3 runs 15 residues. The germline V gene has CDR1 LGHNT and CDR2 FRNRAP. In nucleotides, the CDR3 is TGTGCTAGTGGTTTGGAACAGGGCCCCAGGGCACCCCTCCACTTT. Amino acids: CASGLEQGPRAPLHF. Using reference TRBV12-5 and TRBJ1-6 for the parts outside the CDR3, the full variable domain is DARVTQTPRHKVTEMGQEVTMRCQPILGHNTVFWYRQTMMQGLELLAYFRNRAPLDDSGMPKDRFSAEMPDATLATLKIQPSEPRDSAVYFCASGLEQGPRAPLHFGNGTRLTVT.

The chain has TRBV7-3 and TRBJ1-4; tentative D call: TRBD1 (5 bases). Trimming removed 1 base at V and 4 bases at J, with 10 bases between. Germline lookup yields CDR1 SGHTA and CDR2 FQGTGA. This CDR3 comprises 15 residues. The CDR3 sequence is CASSLRGGDNEKLFF. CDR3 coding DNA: TGTGCCAGCAGCTTAAGGGGGGGGGATAATGAAAAACTGTTTTTT.

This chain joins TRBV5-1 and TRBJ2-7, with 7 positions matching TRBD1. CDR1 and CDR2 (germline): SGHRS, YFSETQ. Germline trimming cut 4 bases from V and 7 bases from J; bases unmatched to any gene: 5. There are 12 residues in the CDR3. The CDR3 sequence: CASSKQGFEQYF. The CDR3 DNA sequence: TGCGCCAGCAGCAAACAGGGGTTTGAGCAGTACTTC.

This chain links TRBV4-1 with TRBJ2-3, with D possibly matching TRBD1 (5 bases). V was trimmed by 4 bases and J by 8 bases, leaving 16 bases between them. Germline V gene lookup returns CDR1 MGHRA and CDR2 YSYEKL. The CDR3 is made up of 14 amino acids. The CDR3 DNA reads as TGCGCCAGCAGCCCTAAGGGCCTAAGGGGTACGCAGTATTTT. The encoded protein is CASSPKGLRGTQYF.

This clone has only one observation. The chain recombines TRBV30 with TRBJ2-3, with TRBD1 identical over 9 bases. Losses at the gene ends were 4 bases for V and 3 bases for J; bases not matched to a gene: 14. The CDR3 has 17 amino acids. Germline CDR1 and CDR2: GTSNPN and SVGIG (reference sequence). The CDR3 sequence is CAWNVFRGQGGTDTQYF. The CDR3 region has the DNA TGTGCCTGGAACGTTTTTCGGGGACAGGGTGGAACAGATACGCAGTATTTT.

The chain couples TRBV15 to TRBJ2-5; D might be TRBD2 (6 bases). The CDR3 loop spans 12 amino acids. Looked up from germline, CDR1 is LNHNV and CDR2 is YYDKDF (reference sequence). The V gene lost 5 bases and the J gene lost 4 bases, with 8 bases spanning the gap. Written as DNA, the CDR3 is TGTGCCACCAGCCCGGAGGGAGAGACCCAGTACTTC. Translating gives CATSPEGETQYF.

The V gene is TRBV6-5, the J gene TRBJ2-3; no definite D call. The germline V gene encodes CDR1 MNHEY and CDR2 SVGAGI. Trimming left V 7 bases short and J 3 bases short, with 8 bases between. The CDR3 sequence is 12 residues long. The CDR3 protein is CASKSETDTQYF. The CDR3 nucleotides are TGTGCCAGCAAATCGGAGACAGATACGCAGTATTTT.

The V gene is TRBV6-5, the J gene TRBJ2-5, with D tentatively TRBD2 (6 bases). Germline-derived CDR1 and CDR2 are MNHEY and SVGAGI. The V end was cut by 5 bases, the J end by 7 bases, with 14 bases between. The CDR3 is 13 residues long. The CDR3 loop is CASSKIAGGTQYF. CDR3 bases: TGTGCCAGCAGTAAAATCGCCGGGGGGACCCAGTACTTC.

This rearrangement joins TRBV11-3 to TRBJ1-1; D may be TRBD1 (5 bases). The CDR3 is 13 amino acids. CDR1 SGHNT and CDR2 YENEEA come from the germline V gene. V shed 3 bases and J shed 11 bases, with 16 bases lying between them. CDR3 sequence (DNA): TGTGCCAGCAGCTTCGGATCCGGGACTCGGGCTTTCTTT. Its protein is CASSFGSGTRAFF.

The CDR3 nucleotides read TGTGCCAGCAGTCCGGGGACAGGGGCGGTCAAAGCTTTCTTT. Amino acids: CASSPGTGAVKAFF. The chain employs TRBV6-5 and TRBJ1-1; 10 positions agree with TRBD1. The junction had 9 bases not matched to a gene; V was cut back by 5 bases and J by 9 bases. The germline V gene encodes CDR1 MNHEY and CDR2 SVGAGI. The CDR3 totals 14 residues.

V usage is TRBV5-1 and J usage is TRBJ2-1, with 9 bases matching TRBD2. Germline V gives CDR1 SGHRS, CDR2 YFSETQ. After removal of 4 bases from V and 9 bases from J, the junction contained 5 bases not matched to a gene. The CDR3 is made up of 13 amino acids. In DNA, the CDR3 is TGCGCCAGCAGCCAGGGACTAGCCGGTGAGCAGTTCTTC. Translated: CASSQGLAGEQFF.

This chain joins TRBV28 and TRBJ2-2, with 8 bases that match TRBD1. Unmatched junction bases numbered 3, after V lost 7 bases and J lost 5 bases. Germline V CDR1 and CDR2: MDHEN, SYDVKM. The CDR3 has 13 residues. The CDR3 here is CASTTGDTGELFF. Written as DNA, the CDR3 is TGTGCCAGCACGACAGGGGATACCGGGGAGCTGTTTTTT.